This T cell receptor (beta chain) derives from a study of T cells after yellow fever vaccination. Study-wide results and limits: Once the booster was given, most primary-vaccination clones reappeared, at 95% to 97% for CD4 and more than 85% for CD8.

The length of the CDR3 is 15 residues. Germline V gene data show CDR1 as SGHVS and CDR2 as FNYEAQ. V gave up 1 base and J gave up 4 bases; unmatched junction bases: 4. This clonotype was seen repeatedly, ten times or more. As yet, its antigen is unknown. A universal primer site and UMIs were added as TCR cDNA was made by 5'RACE template switching. TCRdb re-analysed the 5' RACE reads in MiXCR, keeping a single row per CDR3 protein. The sample lists fewer than 150,000 distinct CDR3 sequences; roughly 8.2% were seen once. The source is a young man who received the YFV17D yellow fever vaccine. Sample: CD4+ T cells sorted from PBMCs, taken 5 days after the yellow fever booster vaccination. The gene calls are TRBV7-6 and TRBJ2-5; 9 positions match TRBD2. Here the CDR3 DNA reads TGTGCCAGCAGCTTAGATAGCGGGAGACGAGAGACCCAGTACTTC. This gives the protein CASSLDSGRRETQYF.